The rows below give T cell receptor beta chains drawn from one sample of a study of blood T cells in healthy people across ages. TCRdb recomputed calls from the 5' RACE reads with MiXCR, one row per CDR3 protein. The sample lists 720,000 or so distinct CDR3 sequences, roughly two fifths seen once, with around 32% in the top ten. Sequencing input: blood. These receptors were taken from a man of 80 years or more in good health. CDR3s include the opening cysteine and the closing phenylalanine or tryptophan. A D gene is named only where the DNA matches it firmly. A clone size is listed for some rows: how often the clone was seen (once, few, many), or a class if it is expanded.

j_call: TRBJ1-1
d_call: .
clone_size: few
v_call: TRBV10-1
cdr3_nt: TGCGCCAGCAGGCAGGGAGGTGAAACTGAAGCTTTCTTT
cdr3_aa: CASRQGGETEAFF

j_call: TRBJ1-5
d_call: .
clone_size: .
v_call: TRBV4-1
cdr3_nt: TGCGCCAGCAGCCAAGTTTTGAGAAATAGCAATCAGCCCCAGCATTTT
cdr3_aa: CASSQVLRNSNQPQHF

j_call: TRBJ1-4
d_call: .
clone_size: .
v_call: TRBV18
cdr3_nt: TGTGCCAGCTCACCAGGACAGAATGAAAAACTGTTTTTT
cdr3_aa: CASSPGQNEKLFF

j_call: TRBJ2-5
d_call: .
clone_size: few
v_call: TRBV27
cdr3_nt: TGTGCCAGCCGCCCCCGGGGTTGGGGGGAGACCCAGTACTTC
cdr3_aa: CASRPRGWGETQYF

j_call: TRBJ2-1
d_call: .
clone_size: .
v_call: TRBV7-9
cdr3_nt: TGTGCCAGAGATTCACAGGGTAGATCTGAGCAGTTCTTC
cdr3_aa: CARDSQGRSEQFF

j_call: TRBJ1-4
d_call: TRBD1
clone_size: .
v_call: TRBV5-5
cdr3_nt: TGTGCCGGCGGGGTGTCGACAGGGGGATACGGGTATGAAAAACTGTTTTTT
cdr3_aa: CAGGVSTGGYGYEKLFF

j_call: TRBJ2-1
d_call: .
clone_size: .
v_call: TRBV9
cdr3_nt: TGTGCCAGCAGCCCCTTAGGGGGGGACACAAGTGAGCAGTTCTTC
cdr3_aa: CASSPLGGDTSEQFF

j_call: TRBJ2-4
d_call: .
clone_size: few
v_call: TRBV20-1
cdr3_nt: TGCAGTGCTAGTAGCGGCTTAGCCAAAAACATTCAGTACTTC
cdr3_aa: CSASSGLAKNIQYF

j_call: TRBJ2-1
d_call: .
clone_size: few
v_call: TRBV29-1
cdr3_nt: TGCAGCGTTCTGCAGGACTCCTACAATGAGCAGTTCTTC
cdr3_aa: CSVLQDSYNEQFF

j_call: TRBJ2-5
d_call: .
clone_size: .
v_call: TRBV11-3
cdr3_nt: TGTGCCAGCAGCTTAGGGGACACATCCCAAGAGACCCAGTACTTC
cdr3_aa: CASSLGDTSQETQYF

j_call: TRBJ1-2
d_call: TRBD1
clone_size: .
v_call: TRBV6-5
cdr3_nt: TGTGCCAGCAGTTACCGATTCTCAACCGGGACAGGGAATATCGCCGGCTACACCTTC
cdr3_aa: CASSYRFSTGTGNIAGYTF

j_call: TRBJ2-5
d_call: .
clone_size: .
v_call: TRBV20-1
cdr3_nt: TGCAGTGCTAAACTAGGGGGGGAGACCCAGTACTTC
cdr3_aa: CSAKLGGETQYF

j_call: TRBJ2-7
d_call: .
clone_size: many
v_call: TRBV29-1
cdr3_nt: TGCAGCGTTGCGTCGGACAGTGGGTACGAGCAGTACTTC
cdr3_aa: CSVASDSGYEQYF

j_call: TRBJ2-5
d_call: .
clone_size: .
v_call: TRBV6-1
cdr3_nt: TGTGCCAGCAGTGAGGGTGTCCAAGAGACCCAGTACTTC
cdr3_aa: CASSEGVQETQYF

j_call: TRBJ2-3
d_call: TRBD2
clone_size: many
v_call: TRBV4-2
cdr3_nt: TGTGCCAGCAGTTTAGGGACTAGCGGGCGCACAGATACGCAGTATTTT
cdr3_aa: CASSLGTSGRTDTQYF

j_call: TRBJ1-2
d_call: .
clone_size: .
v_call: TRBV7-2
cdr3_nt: TGTGCCAGCAGCCACCGAAACGTGAACTATGGCTACACCTTC
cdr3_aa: CASSHRNVNYGYTF

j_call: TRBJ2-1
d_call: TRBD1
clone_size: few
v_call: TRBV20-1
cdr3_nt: TGCAGTGCTACGGGACAGGGTAATGAGCAGTTCTTC
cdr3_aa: CSATGQGNEQFF

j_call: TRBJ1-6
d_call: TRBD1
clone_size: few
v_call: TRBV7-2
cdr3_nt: TGTGCCAGCAGCCGGGACAGGACTCTCTATAATTCACCCCTCCACTTT
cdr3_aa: CASSRDRTLYNSPLHF

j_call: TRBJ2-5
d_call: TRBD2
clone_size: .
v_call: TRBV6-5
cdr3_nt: TGTGCCAGCAGTTACTCTCCTAGCGGACAAGAGACCCAGTACTTC
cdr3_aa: CASSYSPSGQETQYF

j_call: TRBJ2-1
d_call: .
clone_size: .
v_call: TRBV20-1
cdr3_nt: TGCAGTGCTAGAGATCAGAGGGGGGGTAATGAGCAGTTCTTC
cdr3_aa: CSARDQRGGNEQFF

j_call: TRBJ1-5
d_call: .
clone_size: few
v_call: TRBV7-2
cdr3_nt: TGTGCCAGCAGCCCCGGTGACAGAGTAAGCAATCAGCCCCAGCATTTT
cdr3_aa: CASSPGDRVSNQPQHF

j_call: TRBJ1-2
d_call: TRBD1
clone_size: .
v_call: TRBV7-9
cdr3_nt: TGTGCCAGCAGCGACCTTGGACAGGAGCGTGGCTACACCTTC
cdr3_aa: CASSDLGQERGYTF

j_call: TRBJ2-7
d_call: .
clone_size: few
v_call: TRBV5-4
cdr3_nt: TGTGCCAGCAGCGCAAAGGGGGTATACGAGCAGTACTTC
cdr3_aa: CASSAKGVYEQYF

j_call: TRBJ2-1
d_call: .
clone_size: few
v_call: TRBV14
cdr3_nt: TGTGCCAGCAGCCAAGATTGGGCGAGGAGCTCCTACAATGAGCAGTTCTTC
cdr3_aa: CASSQDWARSSYNEQFF

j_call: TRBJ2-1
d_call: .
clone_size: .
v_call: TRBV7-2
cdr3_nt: TGTGCCAGCAGCTTAGGGGGGAGTCGGAATGAGCAGTTCTTC
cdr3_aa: CASSLGGSRNEQFF

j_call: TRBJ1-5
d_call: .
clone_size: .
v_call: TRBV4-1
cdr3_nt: TGCGCCAGCAGCCCCTATGGTACAGGGTTTAATCAGCCCCAGCATTTT
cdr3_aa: CASSPYGTGFNQPQHF

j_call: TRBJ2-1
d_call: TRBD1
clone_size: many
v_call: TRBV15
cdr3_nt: TGTGCCACCAGCACTAAAGGACAGGGCGGTTTGGACAATGAGCAGTTCTTC
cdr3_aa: CATSTKGQGGLDNEQFF

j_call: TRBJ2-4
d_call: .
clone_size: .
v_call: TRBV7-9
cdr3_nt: TGTGCCAGTTTCGCCGAGGAGGGGGCGGCCAAAAACATTCAGTACTTC
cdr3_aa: CASFAEEGAAKNIQYF

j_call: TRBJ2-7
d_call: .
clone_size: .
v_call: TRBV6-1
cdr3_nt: TGTGCCAGCAGTGAGGGACCGTTTGGGGTCCGAAACCCTGAATACGAGCAGTACTTC
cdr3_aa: CASSEGPFGVRNPEYEQYF